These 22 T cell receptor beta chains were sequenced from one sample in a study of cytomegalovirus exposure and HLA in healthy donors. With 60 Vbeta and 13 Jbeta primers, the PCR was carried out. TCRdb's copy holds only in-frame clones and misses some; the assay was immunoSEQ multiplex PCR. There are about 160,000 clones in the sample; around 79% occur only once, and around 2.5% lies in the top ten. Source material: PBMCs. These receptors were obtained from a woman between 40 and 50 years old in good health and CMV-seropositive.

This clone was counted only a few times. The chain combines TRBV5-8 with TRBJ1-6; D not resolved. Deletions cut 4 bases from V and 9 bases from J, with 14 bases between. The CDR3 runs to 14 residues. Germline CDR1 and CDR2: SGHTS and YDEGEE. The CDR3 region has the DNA TGTGCCAGCAGCCGAGGGCACTTTAGTTCACCCCTCCACTTT. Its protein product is CASSRGHFSSPLHF.

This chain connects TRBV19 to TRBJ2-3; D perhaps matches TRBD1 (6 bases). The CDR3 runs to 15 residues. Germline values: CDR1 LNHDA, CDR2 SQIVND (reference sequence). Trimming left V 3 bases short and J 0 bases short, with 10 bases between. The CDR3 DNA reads TGTGCCAGTAGTATTGGGACACTGAGCACAGATACGCAGTATTTT. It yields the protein CASSIGTLSTDTQYF.

The CDR3 coding sequence is TGTGCCAGCTGTCGTACCCGGGGATCCTACGAGCAGTACTTC. Translated, it gives CASCRTRGSYEQYF. The chain links TRBV6-5 to TRBJ2-7; weak D call: TRBD2 (5 bases). Per the germline V gene, CDR1 is MNHEY and CDR2 is SVGAGI. The V gene lost 8 bases and the J gene lost 1 base, with 15 bases spanning the gap. The length of the CDR3 is 14 residues.

The CDR3 coding sequence is TGCAGCGTTGAAGATTGGGGACAGGGTCACGATACGCAGTATTTT. Translating gives CSVEDWGQGHDTQYF. The V call is TRBV29-1, the J call TRBJ2-3, with 9 bases lining up with TRBD1. CDR3 length: 15 amino acids. Trimming at V came to 0 bases and at J to 6 bases, leaving 7 bases not matched to a gene. The germline CDR1 and CDR2 sequences are SQVTM and ANQGSEA.

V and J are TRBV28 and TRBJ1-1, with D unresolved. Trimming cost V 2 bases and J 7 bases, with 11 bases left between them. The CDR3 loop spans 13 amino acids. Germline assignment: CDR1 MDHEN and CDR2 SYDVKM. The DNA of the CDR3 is TGTGCCAGCAGTTTAAATTCCCACAGTGAAGCTTTCTTT. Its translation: CASSLNSHSEAFF.

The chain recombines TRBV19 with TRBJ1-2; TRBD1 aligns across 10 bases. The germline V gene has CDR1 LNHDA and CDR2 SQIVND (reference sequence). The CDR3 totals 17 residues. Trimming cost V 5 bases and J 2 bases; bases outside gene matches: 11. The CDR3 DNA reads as TGTGCCAGTAGTTTATCCGGGACAGGGGCCTCCAACTATGGCTACACCTTC. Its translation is CASSLSGTGASNYGYTF.

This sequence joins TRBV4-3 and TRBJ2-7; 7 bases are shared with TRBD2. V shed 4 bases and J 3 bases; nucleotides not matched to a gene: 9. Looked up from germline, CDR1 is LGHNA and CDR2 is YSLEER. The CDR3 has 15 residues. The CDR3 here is CASSLELASGYEQYF. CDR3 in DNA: TGCGCCAGCAGCCTAGAACTAGCGAGTGGCTACGAGCAGTACTTC.

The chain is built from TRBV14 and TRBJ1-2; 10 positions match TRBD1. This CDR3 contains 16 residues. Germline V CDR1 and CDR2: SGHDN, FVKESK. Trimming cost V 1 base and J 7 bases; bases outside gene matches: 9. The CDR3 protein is CASSQGSTGGRSGYTF. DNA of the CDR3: TGTGCCAGCAGCCAAGGGTCGACAGGGGGCAGGAGTGGCTACACCTTC.

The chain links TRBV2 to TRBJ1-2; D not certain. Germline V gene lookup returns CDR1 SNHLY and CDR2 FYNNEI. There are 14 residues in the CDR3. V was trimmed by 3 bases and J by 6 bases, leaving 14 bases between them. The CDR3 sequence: CASSEMRARDGYTF. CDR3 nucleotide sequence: TGTGCCAGCAGTGAGATGAGGGCCCGGGATGGCTACACCTTC.

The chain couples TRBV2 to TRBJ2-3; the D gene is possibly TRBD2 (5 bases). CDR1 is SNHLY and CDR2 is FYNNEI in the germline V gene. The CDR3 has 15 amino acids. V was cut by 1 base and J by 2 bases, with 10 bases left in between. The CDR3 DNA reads TGTGCCAGCAGTGAAGAATACGGGGACACAGATACGCAGTATTTT. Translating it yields CASSEEYGDTDTQYF.

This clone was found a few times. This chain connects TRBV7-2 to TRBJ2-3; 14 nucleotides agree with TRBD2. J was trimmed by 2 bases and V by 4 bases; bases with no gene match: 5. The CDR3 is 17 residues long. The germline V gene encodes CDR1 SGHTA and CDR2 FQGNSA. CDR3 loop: CASSSRLAGGDTDTQYF. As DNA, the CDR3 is TGTGCCAGCAGCTCACGACTAGCGGGGGGGGACACAGATACGCAGTATTTT.

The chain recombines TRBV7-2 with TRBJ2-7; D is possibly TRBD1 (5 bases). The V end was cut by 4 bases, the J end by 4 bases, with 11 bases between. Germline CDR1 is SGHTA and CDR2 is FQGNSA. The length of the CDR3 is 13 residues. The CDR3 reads CASSSPGRYEQYF. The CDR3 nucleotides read TGTGCCAGCAGCTCACCAGGGCGATACGAGCAGTACTTC.

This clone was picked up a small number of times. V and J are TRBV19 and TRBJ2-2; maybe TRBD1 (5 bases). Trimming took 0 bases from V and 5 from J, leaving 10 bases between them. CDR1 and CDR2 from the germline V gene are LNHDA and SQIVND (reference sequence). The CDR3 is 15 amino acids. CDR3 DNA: TGTGCCAGTAGTATAGACAGGGCCAGGACCGGGGAGCTGTTTTTT. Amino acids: CASSIDRARTGELFF.

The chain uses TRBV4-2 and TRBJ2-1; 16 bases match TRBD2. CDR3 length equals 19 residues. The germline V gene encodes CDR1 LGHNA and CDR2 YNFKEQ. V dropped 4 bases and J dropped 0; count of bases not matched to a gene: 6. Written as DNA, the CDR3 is TGTGCCAGCAGCCCTCAGGGACTAGCGGGAGGGAGCTCCTACAATGAGCAGTTCTTC. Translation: CASSPQGLAGGSSYNEQFF.

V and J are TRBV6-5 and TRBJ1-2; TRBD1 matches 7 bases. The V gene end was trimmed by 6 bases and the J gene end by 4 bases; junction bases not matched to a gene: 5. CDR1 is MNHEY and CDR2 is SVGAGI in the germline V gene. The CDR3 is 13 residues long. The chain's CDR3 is CASSGQAGYGYTF. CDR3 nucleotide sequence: TGTGCCAGCAGCGGACAGGCCGGCTATGGCTACACCTTC.

This chain's CDR3 is CASSPTGALEKLFF. In DNA form, the CDR3 reads TGTGCCAGTAGTCCGACAGGGGCCCTTGAAAAACTGTTTTTT. The gene calls are TRBV19 and TRBJ1-4; 8 bases line up with TRBD1. This CDR3 spans 14 amino acids. CDR1 is LNHDA and CDR2 is SQIVND in the germline V gene (reference sequence). J lost 7 bases, V lost 5 bases, and 6 bases had no gene match.

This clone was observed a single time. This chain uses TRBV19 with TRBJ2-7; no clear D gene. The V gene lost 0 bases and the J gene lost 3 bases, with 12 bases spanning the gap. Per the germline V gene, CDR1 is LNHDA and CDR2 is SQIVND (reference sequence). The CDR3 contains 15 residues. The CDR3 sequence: CASSIDLDGNYEQYF. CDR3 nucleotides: TGTGCCAGTAGTATAGACCTAGACGGCAACTACGAGCAGTACTTC. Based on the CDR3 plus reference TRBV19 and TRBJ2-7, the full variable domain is DGGITQSPKYLFRKEGQNVTLSCEQNLNHDAMYWYRQDPGQGLRLIYYSQIVNDFQKGDIAEGYSVSREKKESFPLTVTSAQKNPTAFYLCASSIDLDGNYEQYFGPGTRLTVT.

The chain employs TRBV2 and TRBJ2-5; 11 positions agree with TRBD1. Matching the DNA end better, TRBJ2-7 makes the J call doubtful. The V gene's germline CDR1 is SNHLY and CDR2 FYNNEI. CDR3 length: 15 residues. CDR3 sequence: CASSAGTGGSYEQYF. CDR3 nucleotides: TGTGCCAGCAGTGCCGGGACAGGGGGTTCCTACGAGCAGTACTTC.

The CDR3 DNA reads as TGTGCCAGCAGGGGGTCCCCGGGACAGGGGGTAGATACGCAGTATTTT. Translation: CASRGSPGQGVDTQYF. The rearrangement links TRBV7-8 to TRBJ2-3; 11 nucleotides match TRBD1. CDR3 length: 16 amino acids. Germline trimming cut 6 bases from V and 5 bases from J; bases unmatched to any gene: 10. CDR1 and CDR2 from the germline V gene are SGHVS and FQNEAQ.

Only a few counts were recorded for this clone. The chain's CDR3 is CASTQGSDYGYTF. The CDR3 region has the DNA TGTGCCAGCACCCAGGGGTCGGACTATGGCTACACCTTC. The chain combines TRBV6-1 with TRBJ1-2, with D perhaps matching TRBD1 (6 bases). The CDR3 is 13 residues long. The V end lost 7 bases, the J end lost 3 bases, and 12 bases lay between the germline ends. Germline values: CDR1 MNHNS, CDR2 SASEGT.

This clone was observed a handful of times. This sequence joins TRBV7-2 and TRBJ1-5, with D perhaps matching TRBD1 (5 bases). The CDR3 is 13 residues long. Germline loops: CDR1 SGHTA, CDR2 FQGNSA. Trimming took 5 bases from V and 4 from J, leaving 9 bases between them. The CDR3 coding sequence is TGTGCCAGCAGCGGACACCCAAATCAGCCCCAGCATTTT. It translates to CASSGHPNQPQHF.

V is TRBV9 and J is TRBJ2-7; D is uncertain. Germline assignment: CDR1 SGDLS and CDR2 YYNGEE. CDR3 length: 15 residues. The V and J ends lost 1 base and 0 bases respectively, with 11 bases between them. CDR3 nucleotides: TGTGCCAGCAGCGTATCGGAACAGTTCTCCTACGAGCAGTACTTC. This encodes CASSVSEQFSYEQYF.